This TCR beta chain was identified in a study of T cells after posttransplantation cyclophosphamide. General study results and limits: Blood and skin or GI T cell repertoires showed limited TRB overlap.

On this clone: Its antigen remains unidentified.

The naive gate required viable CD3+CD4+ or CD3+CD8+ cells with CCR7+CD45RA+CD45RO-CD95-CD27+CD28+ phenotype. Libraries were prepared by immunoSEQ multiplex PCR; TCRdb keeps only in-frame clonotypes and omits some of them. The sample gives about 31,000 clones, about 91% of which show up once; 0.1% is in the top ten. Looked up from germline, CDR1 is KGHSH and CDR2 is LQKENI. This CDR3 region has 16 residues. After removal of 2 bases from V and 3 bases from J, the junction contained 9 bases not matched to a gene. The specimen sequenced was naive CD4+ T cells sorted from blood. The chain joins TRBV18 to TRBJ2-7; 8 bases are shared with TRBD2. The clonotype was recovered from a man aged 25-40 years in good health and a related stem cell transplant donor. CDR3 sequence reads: CASSPKVAGTYYEQYF. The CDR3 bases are TGTGCCAGCTCACCAAAGGTAGCGGGGACCTACTACGAGCAGTACTTC.